This T cell receptor (beta chain) was documented in a study of T-cell memory formation after mild COVID-19. The CDR3 contains 17 residues. Germline CDR1 and CDR2: MNHEY and SMNVEV (reference sequence). V shed 1 base and J 5 bases; nucleotides not matched to a gene: 12. Via MiXCR, TCRdb re-called the 5' RACE reads, giving one row per CDR3 protein. The repertoire holds about 90,000 distinct CDR3 sequences, with about 13% as singletons. This clonotype was recorded a few times. The chain carries TRBV27 and TRBJ2-7, with TRBD2 matching 9 bases. The clonotype comes from an adult woman who had mild COVID-19 (a few samples of this study predate the infection). Cell type and time point are not known. Sequencing used PBMCs or a T cell subset sorted from them (not recorded which). CDR3 nucleotides: TGTGCCAGCAGTTTATACCTTGCGGGGGGGCCTGACGACGAGCAGTACTTC. Encoded protein: CASSLYLAGGPDDEQYF.